These 25 T cell receptor beta chains share one sample of origin, sequenced in a study of T cells after yellow fever vaccination. MiXCR, applied by TCRdb to the 5' RACE reads, yields one record per CDR3 protein. The sample carries around 230,000 distinct CDR3 sequences, approximately 6.7% recorded once. The specimen was CD4+ T cells sorted from PBMCs, collected on the day of the yellow fever booster vaccination. Every receptor here comes from a young man who received the YFV17D yellow fever vaccine.

This clonotype was recorded many times. The gene calls are TRBV3-1 and TRBJ1-1; D perhaps matches TRBD1 (5 bases). Germline values: CDR1 LGHDT, CDR2 YNNKEL (reference sequence). This CDR3 spans 13 amino acids. Deletions cut 1 base from V and 11 bases from J, with 14 bases between. The CDR3 protein is CASSQAGPRGAFF. The CDR3 DNA follows: TGTGCCAGCAGCCAAGCGGGGCCGCGGGGTGCTTTCTTT.

This clonotype was recorded a few times. V usage is TRBV20-1 and J usage is TRBJ1-5; D not certain. The CDR3 has 12 residues. Germline V lookup: CDR1 DFQATT, CDR2 SNEGSKA (reference sequence). The ends were cut back, 4 bases at V and 8 bases at J, with 12 bases in the middle. The CDR3 DNA reads as TGCAGTGCTACTGATTCACAGAAGCCCCAGCATTTT. It translates to CSATDSQKPQHF.

This clonotype has ten or more counts. The chain is built from TRBV20-1 and TRBJ2-3; 8 bases fit TRBD1. V was clipped by 2 bases and J by 6 bases; unmatched bases: 1. Germline lookup yields CDR1 DFQATT and CDR2 SNEGSKA (reference sequence). This CDR3 is built from 12 residues. This chain's CDR3 is CSARQGADTQYF. DNA for the CDR3: TGCAGTGCTAGACAGGGGGCGGATACGCAGTATTTT.

This clonotype occurred a few times. The chain couples TRBV7-3 to TRBJ2-1, with TRBD1 identical over 9 bases. Germline V gives CDR1 SGHTA, CDR2 FQGTGA. Trimming cost V 5 bases and J 9 bases; bases outside gene matches: 23. The CDR3 is 19 amino acids. The CDR3: CASSRSPLAGTGSNSEQFF. CDR3 in DNA: TGTGCCAGCAGCCGATCCCCTCTTGCCGGGACAGGGAGTAATAGTGAGCAGTTCTTC. Based on the CDR3 plus reference TRBV7-3 and TRBJ2-1, the full variable domain is GAGVSQTPSNKVTEKGKYVELRCDPISGHTALYWYRQSLGQGPEFLIYFQGTGAADDSGLPNDRFFAVRPEGSVSTLKIQRTERGDSAVYLCASSRSPLAGTGSNSEQFFGPGTRLTVL.

This clonotype was counted many times. This chain links TRBV7-2 with TRBJ2-3; D might be TRBD2 (5 bases). There are 15 residues in the CDR3. V gave up 4 bases and J gave up 3 bases, with 14 bases separating them. CDR1 is SGHTA and CDR2 is FQGNSA in the germline V gene. CDR3 bases: TGTGCCAGCAGCTGGGCGGCGGGCGGGACAGATACGCAGTATTTT. This sequence encodes CASSWAAGGTDTQYF.

This clonotype showed up just a few times. This rearrangement joins TRBV7-6 to TRBJ1-4, with 11 bases aligning to TRBD1. Per the germline V gene, CDR1 is SGHVS and CDR2 is FNYEAQ. The CDR3 is 15 amino acids. Trimming took 5 bases from V and 7 from J; bases not matched to a gene: 6. The CDR3: CASSAGQGAGEKLFF. The CDR3 nucleotides are TGTGCCAGCAGCGCTGGACAGGGGGCTGGTGAAAAACTGTTTTTT.

This clonotype was observed a few times. The J gene is TRBJ2-7, the V gene TRBV28; maybe TRBD1 (6 bases). The CDR3 consists of 16 residues. Trimming shortened V by 9 bases and J by 0 bases, and 21 bases separated the two germline ends. CDR1 and CDR2 from the germline V gene are MDHEN and SYDVKM. In nucleotides, the CDR3 is TGTGCCAGTATCTCAGGGGCAGGGGCTCCCTCCTACGAGCAGTACTTC. Residues: CASISGAGAPSYEQYF.

The rearrangement links TRBV6-5 to TRBJ2-1; D may match TRBD1 or TRBD2 (6 bases each). This CDR3 is 16 amino acids long. Trimming removed 0 bases from V and 5 bases from J, with 14 bases in between. The germline CDR1 and CDR2 sequences are MNHEY and SVGAGI. The CDR3: CASSYSRNRGDNEQFF. The CDR3 DNA follows: TGTGCCAGCAGTTACTCCCGGAATAGGGGGGACAATGAGCAGTTCTTC.

This clonotype was observed many times. The chain carries TRBV20-1 and TRBJ2-3, with D uncertain. Germline assignment: CDR1 DFQATT and CDR2 SNEGSKA (reference sequence). The CDR3 is 17 residues long. The V gene lost 1 base and the J gene lost 2 bases, with 19 bases spanning the gap. The DNA for the CDR3 is TGCAGTGCTAGAGTGGTTAACAGTCGCCCCTTCACAGATACGCAGTATTTT. Encoded protein: CSARVVNSRPFTDTQYF.

This clonotype was detected only a few times. The V and J genes are TRBV5-1 and TRBJ1-1; D gene ambiguous. Germline CDR1 SGHRS, CDR2 YFSETQ. V was pared by 3 bases and J by 3 bases, with 9 bases between. The CDR3 is 13 residues long. CDR3 amino acids: CASSSTEHTEAFF. Here the CDR3 DNA reads TGCGCCAGCAGCTCCACAGAACACACTGAAGCTTTCTTT.

The table lists this clonotype with a few counts. This sequence joins TRBV6-5 and TRBJ2-2; D gene uncertain. The CDR3 has 14 amino acids. Germline V lookup: CDR1 MNHEY, CDR2 SVGAGI. Trimming shortened V by 2 bases and J by 4 bases, and 8 bases separated the two germline ends. The CDR3 spells CASSYDRSTGELFF. The CDR3 DNA reads as TGTGCCAGCAGTTACGATCGCAGCACCGGGGAGCTGTTTTTT.

This clonotype showed up just once. A much larger clone differs from this one at a single base, so this may be a read error. The chain carries TRBV20-1 and TRBJ2-3; TRBD2 agrees at 7 bases. V was pared by 5 bases and J by 6 bases, with 14 bases of the junction left unmatched. Germline CDR1 and CDR2: DFQATT and SNEGSKA (reference sequence). This CDR3 is built from 15 residues. The CDR3, as DNA: TGCAGTGCTTCCACCATCCGGCGGGAGTCCGATACGCAGTATTTT. It encodes CSASTIRRESDTQYF.

In this sample, this clonotype turned up many times. The chain couples TRBV29-1 to TRBJ2-5; tentative D call: TRBD2 (5 bases). The CDR3 has 14 amino acids. The V end was cut by 4 bases, the J end by 4 bases, with 16 bases between. Germline CDR1 is SQVTM and CDR2 is ANQGSEA. Here the CDR3 reads CSVGVLLRGETQYF. Here the CDR3 DNA reads TGCAGCGTTGGGGTGTTGTTACGGGGAGAGACCCAGTACTTC. The full variable domain, completed using reference TRBV29-1 and TRBJ2-5, is SAVISQKPSRDICQRGTSLTIQCQVDSQVTMMFWYRQQPGQSLTLIATANQGSEATYESGFVIDKFPISRPNLTFSTLTVSNMSPEDSSIYLCSVGVLLRGETQYFGPGTRLLVL.

This clonotype was recorded a few times. The V gene is TRBV6-2 or TRBV6-3, the J gene TRBJ2-7, with D unclear. Trimming cost V 6 bases and J 0 bases, with 18 bases left between them. The CDR3 is made up of 16 amino acids. Germline V gene lookup returns CDR1 MNHEY and CDR2 SVGEGT. The chain's CDR3 is CASSPLHLASSYEQYF. In DNA form, the CDR3 reads TGTGCCAGCAGCCCCCTTCATTTGGCTAGCTCCTACGAGCAGTACTTC.

The J gene is TRBJ2-3, the V gene TRBV12-3 or TRBV12-4; D possibly uses TRBD1 or TRBD2 (5 bases each). The ends were cut back, 3 bases at V and 4 bases at J, with 17 bases in the middle. The CDR3 length is 16 residues. CDR3 amino acids: CASSFGVAQGADTQYF. The CDR3, as DNA: TGTGCCAGCAGTTTCGGAGTAGCGCAAGGGGCAGATACGCAGTATTTT.

At least ten counts were recorded for this clonotype. The chain is built from TRBV20-1 and TRBJ2-1; either TRBD1 or TRBD2 may supply D (6 bases each). The CDR3 sequence is 18 residues long. Trimming stripped 1 base from V and 2 bases from J, with 21 bases between. Germline assignment: CDR1 DFQATT and CDR2 SNEGSKA (reference sequence). The CDR3 loop reads CSARGWGRNRETYNEQFF. The CDR3 region has the DNA TGCAGTGCTAGAGGGTGGGGGCGTAATCGGGAGACCTACAATGAGCAGTTCTTC.

This clonotype was found many times. The chain links TRBV12-3 or TRBV12-4 to TRBJ2-7, with a possible D match to TRBD2 (5 bases). V was cut by 5 bases and J by 3 bases, with 11 bases left in between. There are 13 residues in the CDR3. CDR3 in DNA: TGTGCCAGCAGTCTAGAGCGGAACTACGAGCAGTACTTC. Its protein is CASSLERNYEQYF.

In this sample, this clonotype turned up many times. V gene TRBV5-6 combines with J gene TRBJ2-2; D not certain. Trimming took 0 bases from V and 6 from J, leaving 0 bases between them. Germline CDR1 SGHDT, CDR2 YYEEEE. The length of the CDR3 is 11 residues. CDR3 region: CASSLAGELFF. The CDR3, as DNA: TGTGCCAGCAGCTTGGCCGGGGAGCTGTTTTTT.

The chain carries TRBV18 and TRBJ2-7; TRBD2 matches at 7 bases. The V gene end was trimmed by 8 bases and the J gene end by 7 bases; junction bases not matched to a gene: 11. This CDR3 region has 13 residues. Germline V gene lookup returns CDR1 KGHSH and CDR2 LQKENI. The CDR3 loop reads CASGGRNGREQYF. DNA of the CDR3: TGTGCCAGCGGGGGGAGGAACGGGAGGGAGCAGTACTTC.

As DNA, the CDR3 is TGCAGCGTTGACTCGGGGTTGGACAATGAGCAGTTCTTC. It specifies CSVDSGLDNEQFF. The genes are TRBV29-1 and TRBJ2-1; TRBD2 might be the D (5 bases). The CDR3 loop spans 13 amino acids. Trimming took 3 bases from V and 5 from J, leaving 11 bases between them. Germline V lookup: CDR1 SQVTM, CDR2 ANQGSEA.

The chain has TRBV4-3 and TRBJ2-7; D is undetermined. Germline V lookup: CDR1 LGHNA, CDR2 YSLEER. With 1 base removed from V and 2 bases from J, the gap between germline ends came to 9 bases. The CDR3 has 14 residues. The chain's CDR3 is CASSQVTPPYEQYF. Written as DNA, the CDR3 is TGCGCCAGCAGCCAAGTAACTCCTCCCTACGAGCAGTACTTC.

This chain joins TRBV3-1 and TRBJ2-7; 9 bases map to TRBD2. J lost 5 bases, V lost 7 bases, and 12 bases had no gene match. The CDR3 sequence is 15 residues long. Looked up from germline, CDR1 is LGHDT and CDR2 is YNNKEL (reference sequence). The chain's CDR3 is CASTHRGGREHEQYF. The CDR3 region has the DNA TGTGCCAGCACCCATCGCGGCGGGAGGGAACACGAGCAGTACTTC.

This clonotype was picked up many times. The chain uses TRBV11-2 and TRBJ2-2, with 7 bases identical to TRBD2. CDR3 length: 14 residues. After removal of 6 bases from V and 0 bases from J, the junction contained 1 base not matched to a gene. Germline V gives CDR1 SGHAT, CDR2 FQNNGV. Written as DNA, the CDR3 is TGTGCCAGCAGGAGCGGGACGAACACCGGGGAGCTGTTTTTT. Translated, it gives CASRSGTNTGELFF.

This clonotype was picked up many times. This chain links TRBV7-9 with TRBJ2-1; 13 bases match TRBD2. The CDR3 consists of 17 residues. Germline V gene lookup returns CDR1 SEHNR and CDR2 FQNEAQ (reference sequence). Unmatched junction bases numbered 8, after V lost 2 bases and J lost 7 bases. The DNA of the CDR3 is TGTGCCAGCAGCTTACAGTTGGGACTAGCGGGGACGAATGAGCAGTTCTTC. Encoded protein: CASSLQLGLAGTNEQFF. Looking up the rest from reference TRBV7-9 and TRBJ2-1 gives the full variable domain: DTGVSQNPRHKITKRGQNVTFRCDPISEHNRLYWYRQTLGQGPEFLTYFQNEAQLEKSRLLSDRFSAERPKGSFSTLEIQRTEQGDSAMYLCASSLQLGLAGTNEQFFGPGTRLTVL.

This clonotype has ten or more counts. The chain joins TRBV6-5 to TRBJ2-1; D possibly corresponds to TRBD2 (5 bases). The CDR3 has 11 residues. CDR1 is MNHEY, CDR2 SVGAGI, per germline. V shed 7 bases and J shed 9 bases, with 10 bases lying between them. Here the CDR3 reads CASIRAGEQFF. The CDR3 nucleotides read TGTGCCAGCATTCGGGCGGGTGAGCAGTTCTTC.